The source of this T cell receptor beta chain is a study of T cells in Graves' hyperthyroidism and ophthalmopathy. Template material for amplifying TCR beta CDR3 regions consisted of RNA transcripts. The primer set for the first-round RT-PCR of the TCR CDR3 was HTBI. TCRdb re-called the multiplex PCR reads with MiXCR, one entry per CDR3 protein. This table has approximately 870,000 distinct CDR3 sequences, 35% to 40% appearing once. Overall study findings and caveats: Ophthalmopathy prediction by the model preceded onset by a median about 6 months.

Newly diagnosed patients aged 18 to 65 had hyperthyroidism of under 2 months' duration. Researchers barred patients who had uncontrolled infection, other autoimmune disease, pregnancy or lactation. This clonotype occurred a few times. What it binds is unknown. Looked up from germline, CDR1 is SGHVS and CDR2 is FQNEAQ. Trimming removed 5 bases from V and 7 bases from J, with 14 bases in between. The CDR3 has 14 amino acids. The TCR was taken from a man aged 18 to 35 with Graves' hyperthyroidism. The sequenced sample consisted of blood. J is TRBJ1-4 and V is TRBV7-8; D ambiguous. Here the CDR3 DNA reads TGTGCCAGCAGCCCTACGATGGGAAGTGAAAAACTGTTTTTT. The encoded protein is CASSPTMGSEKLFF.